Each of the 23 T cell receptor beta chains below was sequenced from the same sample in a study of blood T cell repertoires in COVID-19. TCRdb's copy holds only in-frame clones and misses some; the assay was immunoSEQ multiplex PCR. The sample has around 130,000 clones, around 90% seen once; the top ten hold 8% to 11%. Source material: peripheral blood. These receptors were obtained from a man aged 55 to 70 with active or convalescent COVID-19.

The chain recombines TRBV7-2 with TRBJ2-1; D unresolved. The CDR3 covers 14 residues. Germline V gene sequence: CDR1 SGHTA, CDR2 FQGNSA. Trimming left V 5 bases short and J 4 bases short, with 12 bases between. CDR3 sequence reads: CASSPAVRYNEQFF. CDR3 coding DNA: TGTGCCAGCAGCCCTGCCGTGAGGTACAATGAGCAGTTCTTC.

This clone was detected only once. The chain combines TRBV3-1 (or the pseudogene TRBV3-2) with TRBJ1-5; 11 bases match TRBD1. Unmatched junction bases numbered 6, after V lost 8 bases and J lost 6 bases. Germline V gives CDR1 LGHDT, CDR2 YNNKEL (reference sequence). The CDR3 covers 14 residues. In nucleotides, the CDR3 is TGTGCCAGCGGGGGACAGGGGGGTTCTCAGCCCCAGCATTTT. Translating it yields CASGGQGGSQPQHF.

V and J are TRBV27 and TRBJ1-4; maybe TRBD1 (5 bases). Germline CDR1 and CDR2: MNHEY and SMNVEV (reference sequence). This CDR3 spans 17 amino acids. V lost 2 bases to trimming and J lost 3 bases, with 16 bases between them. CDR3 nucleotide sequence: TGTGCCAGCAGTTTAGGAGGGGCATGGGGAGCTAATGAAAAACTGTTTTTT. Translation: CASSLGGAWGANEKLFF. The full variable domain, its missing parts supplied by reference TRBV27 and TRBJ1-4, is EAQVTQNPRYLITVTGKKLTVTCSQNMNHEYMSWYRQDPGLGLRQIYYSMNVEVTDKGDVPEGYKVSRKEKRNFPLILESPSPNQTSLYFCASSLGGAWGANEKLFFGSGTQLSVL.

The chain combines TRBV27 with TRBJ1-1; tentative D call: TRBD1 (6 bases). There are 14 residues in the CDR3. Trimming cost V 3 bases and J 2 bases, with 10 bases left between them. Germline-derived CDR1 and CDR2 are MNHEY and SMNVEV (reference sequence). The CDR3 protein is CASSLGHPNTEAFF. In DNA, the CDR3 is TGTGCCAGCAGTTTGGGACACCCTAACACTGAAGCTTTCTTT.

CDR3 protein: CATSDPGQGPTSGQYF. DNA for the CDR3: TGTGCCACCAGTGACCCTGGACAGGGCCCCACCTCTGGGCAGTACTTC. The chain combines TRBV24-1 with TRBJ2-7, with 8 nucleotides matching TRBD1. Germline V CDR1 and CDR2: KGHDR, SFDVKD. The CDR3 is made up of 16 amino acids. Trimming took 4 bases from V and 9 from J; bases not matched to a gene: 16.

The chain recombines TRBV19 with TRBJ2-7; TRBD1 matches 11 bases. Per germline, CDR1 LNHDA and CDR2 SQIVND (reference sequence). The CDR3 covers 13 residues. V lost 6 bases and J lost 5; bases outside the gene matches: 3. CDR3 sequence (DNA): TGTGCCAGTAGGAGGACAGGGGGCGACGAGCAGTACTTC. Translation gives CASRRTGGDEQYF.

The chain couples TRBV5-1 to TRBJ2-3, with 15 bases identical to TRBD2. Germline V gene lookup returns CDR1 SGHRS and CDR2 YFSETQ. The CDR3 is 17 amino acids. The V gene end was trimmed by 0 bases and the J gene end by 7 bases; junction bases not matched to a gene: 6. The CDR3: CASSLGTSGRAANTQYF. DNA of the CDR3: TGCGCCAGCAGCTTGGGGACTAGCGGGAGGGCCGCGAATACGCAGTATTTT. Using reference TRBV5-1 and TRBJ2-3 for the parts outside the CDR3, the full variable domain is KAGVTQTPRYLIKTRGQQVTLSCSPISGHRSVSWYQQTPGQGLQFLFEYFSETQRNKGNFPGRFSGRQFSNSRSEMNVSTLELGDSALYLCASSLGTSGRAANTQYFGPGTRLTVL.

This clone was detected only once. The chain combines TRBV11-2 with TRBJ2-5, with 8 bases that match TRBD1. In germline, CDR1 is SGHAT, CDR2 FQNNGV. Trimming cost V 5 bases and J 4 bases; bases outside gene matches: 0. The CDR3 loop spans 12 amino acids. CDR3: CASSQGAETQYF. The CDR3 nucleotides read TGTGCCAGCAGCCAGGGGGCAGAGACCCAGTACTTC.

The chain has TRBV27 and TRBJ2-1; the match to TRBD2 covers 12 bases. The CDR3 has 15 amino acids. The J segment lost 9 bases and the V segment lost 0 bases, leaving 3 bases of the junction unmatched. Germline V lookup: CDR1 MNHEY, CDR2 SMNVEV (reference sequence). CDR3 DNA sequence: TGTGCCAGCAGTTTATCACTAGCGGGAGGTTCTGAGCAGTTCTTC. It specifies CASSLSLAGGSEQFF.

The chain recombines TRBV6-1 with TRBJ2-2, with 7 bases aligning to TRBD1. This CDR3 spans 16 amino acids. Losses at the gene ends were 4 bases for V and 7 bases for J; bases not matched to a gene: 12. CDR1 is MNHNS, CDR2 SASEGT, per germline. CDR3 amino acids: CASSGQDRISGGELFF. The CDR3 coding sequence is TGTGCCAGCAGTGGACAGGACAGGATTTCTGGCGGGGAGCTGTTTTTT.

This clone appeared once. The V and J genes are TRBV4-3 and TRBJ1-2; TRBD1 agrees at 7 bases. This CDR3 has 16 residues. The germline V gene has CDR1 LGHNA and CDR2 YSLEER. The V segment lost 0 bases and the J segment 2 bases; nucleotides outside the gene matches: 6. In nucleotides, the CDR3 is TGCGCCAGCAGCCAAGATTGGGACAGTGGGAACTATGGCTACACCTTC. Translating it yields CASSQDWDSGNYGYTF.

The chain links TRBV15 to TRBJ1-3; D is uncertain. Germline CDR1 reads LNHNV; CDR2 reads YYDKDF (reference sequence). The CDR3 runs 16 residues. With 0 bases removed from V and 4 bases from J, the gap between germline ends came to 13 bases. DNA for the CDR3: TGTGCCACCAGCAGAGATCTTCCGAGCTCGGGAAACACCATATATTTT. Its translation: CATSRDLPSSGNTIYF. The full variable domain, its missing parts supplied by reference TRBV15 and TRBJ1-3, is DAMVIQNPRYQVTQFGKPVTLSCSQTLNHNVMYWYQQKSSQAPKLLFHYYDKDFNNEADTPDNFQSRRPNTSFCFLDIRSPGLGDTAMYLCATSRDLPSSGNTIYFGEGSWLTVV.

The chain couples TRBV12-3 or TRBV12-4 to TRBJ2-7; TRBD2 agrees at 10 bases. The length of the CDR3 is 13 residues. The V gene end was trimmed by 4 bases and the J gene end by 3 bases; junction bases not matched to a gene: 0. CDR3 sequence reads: CASSSSGSYEQYF. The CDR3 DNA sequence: TGTGCCAGCAGTTCTAGCGGGAGCTACGAGCAGTACTTC.

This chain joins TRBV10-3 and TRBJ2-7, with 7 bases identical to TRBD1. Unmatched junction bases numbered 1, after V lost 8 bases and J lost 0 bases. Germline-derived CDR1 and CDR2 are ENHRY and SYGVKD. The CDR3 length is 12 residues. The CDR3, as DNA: TGTGCCATCCGGACAGGCTCCTACGAGCAGTACTTC. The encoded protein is CAIRTGSYEQYF.

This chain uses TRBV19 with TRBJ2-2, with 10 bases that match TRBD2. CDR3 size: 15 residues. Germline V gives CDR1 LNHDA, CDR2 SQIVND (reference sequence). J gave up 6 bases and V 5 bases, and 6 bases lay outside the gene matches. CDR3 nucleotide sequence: TGTGCCAGTAGTTTCCCTAGCGGGAGCTCCGGGGAGCTGTTTTTT. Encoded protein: CASSFPSGSSGELFF.

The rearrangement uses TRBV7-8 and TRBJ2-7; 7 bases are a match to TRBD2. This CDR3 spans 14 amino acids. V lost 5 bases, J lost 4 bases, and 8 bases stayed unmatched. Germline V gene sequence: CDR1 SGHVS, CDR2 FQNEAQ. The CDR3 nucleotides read TGTGCCAGCAGCCACGGGGGGTCGGTTTACGAGCAGTACTTC. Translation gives CASSHGGSVYEQYF. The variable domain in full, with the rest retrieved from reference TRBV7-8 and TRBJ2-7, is GAGVSQSPRYKVAKRGQDVALRCDPISGHVSLFWYQQALGQGPEFLTYFQNEAQLDKSGLPSDRFFAERPEGSVSTLKIQRTQQEDSAVYLCASSHGGSVYEQYFGPGTRLTVT.

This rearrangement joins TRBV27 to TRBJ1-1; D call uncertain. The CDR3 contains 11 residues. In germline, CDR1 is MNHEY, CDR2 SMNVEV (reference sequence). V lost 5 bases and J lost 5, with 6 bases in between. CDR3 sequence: CASSRGTEAFF. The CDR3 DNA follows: TGTGCCAGCAGTCGGGGAACTGAAGCTTTCTTT.

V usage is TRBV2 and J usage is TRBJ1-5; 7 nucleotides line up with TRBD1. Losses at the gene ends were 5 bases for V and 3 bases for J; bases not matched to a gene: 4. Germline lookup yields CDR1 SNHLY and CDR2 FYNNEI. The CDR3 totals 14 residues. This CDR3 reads CASSPDRDNQPQHF. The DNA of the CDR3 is TGTGCCAGCAGTCCAGACAGGGACAATCAGCCCCAGCATTTT.

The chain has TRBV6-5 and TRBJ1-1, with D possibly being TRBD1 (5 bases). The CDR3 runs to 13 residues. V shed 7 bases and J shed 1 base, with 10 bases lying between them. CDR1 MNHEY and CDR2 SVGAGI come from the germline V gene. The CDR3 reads CASNRQPNTEAFF. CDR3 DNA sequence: TGTGCCAGCAATAGACAGCCGAACACTGAAGCTTTCTTT.

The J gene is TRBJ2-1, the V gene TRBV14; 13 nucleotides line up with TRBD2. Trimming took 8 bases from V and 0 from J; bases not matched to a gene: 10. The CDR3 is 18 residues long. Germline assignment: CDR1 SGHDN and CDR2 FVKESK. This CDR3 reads CASFRLAGGPISYNEQFF. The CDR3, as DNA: TGTGCCAGCTTCAGACTAGCGGGAGGCCCCATCTCCTACAATGAGCAGTTCTTC.

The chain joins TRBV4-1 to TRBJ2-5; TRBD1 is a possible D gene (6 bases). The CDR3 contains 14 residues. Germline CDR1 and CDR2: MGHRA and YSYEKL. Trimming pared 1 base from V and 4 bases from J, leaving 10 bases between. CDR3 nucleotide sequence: TGCGCCAGCAGCCAAGCAGACAGGTTAGAGACCCAGTACTTC. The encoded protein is CASSQADRLETQYF.

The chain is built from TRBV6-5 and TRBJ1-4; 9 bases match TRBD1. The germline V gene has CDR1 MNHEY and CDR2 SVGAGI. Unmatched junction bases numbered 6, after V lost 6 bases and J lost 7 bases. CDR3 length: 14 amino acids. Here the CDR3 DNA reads TGTGCCAGCAGATCGGGACAGGGACCTGAAAAACTGTTTTTT. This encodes CASRSGQGPEKLFF.

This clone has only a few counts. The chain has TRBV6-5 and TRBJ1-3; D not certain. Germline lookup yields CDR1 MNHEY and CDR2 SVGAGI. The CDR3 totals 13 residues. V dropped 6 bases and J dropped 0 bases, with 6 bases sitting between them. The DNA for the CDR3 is TGTGCCAGCAGATCGTACTCTGGAAACACCATATATTTT. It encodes CASRSYSGNTIYF.